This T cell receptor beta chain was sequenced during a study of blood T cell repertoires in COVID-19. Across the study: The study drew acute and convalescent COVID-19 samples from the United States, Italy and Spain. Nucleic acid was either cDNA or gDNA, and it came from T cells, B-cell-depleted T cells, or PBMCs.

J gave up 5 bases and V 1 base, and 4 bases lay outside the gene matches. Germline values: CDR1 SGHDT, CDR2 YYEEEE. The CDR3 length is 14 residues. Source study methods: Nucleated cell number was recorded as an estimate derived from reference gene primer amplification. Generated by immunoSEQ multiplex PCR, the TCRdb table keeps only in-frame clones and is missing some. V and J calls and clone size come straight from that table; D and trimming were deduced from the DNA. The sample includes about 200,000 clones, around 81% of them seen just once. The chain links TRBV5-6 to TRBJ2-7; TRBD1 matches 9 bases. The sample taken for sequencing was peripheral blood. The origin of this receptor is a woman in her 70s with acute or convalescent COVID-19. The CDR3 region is CASSLWDRVDEQYF. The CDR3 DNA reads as TGTGCCAGCAGCTTGTGGGACAGGGTTGACGAGCAGTACTTC.